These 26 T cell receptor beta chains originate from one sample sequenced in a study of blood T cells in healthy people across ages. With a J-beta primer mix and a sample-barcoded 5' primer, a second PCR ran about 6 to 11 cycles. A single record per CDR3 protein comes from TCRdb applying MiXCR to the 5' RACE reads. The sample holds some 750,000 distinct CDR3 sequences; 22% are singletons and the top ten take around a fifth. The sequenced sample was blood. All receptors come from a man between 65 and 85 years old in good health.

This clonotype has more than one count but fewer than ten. CDR3 region: CSAPPSQRETQYF. As DNA, the CDR3 is TGCAGTGCGCCCCCGTCCCAACGGGAGACCCAGTACTTC. The rearrangement joins TRBV20-1 to TRBJ2-5; D ambiguous. This CDR3 has 13 residues. Trimming stripped 6 bases from V and 5 bases from J, with 16 bases between. Germline-derived CDR1 and CDR2 are DFQATT and SNEGSKA (reference sequence).

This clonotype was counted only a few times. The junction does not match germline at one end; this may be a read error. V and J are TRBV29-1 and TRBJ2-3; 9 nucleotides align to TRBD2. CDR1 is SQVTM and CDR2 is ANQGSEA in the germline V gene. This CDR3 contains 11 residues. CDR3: CSVDKVAGEGF. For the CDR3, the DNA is TGCAGCGTTGATAAGGTAGCGGGGGAAGGTTTT.

The CDR3 coding sequence is TGTGCCAGCCCGGAAAACGAGCAGTACGTC. As protein: CASPENEQYV. The chain carries TRBV9 and TRBJ2-7; no definite D call. The V and J ends lost 7 bases and 5 bases respectively, with 7 bases between them. Germline CDR1 is SGDLS and CDR2 is YYNGEE. The CDR3 runs 10 residues.

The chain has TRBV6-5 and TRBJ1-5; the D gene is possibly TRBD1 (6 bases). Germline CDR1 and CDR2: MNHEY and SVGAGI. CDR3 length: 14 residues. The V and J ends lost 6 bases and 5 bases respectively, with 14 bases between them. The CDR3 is CASSLTGPHQPQHF. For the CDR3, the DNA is TGTGCCAGCAGCTTAACAGGGCCTCATCAGCCCCAGCATTTT.

The CDR3 bases are TGTGCCAGCAGCTTAACACAGGCCTGCATGGGGGAAAAACTGTTTTTT. Residues: CASSLTQACMGEKLFF. This chain joins TRBV7-2 and TRBJ1-4; D perhaps matches TRBD1 (5 bases). Germline values: CDR1 SGHTA, CDR2 FQGNSA. The V end was cut by 2 bases, the J end by 8 bases, with 18 bases between. This CDR3 spans 16 amino acids.

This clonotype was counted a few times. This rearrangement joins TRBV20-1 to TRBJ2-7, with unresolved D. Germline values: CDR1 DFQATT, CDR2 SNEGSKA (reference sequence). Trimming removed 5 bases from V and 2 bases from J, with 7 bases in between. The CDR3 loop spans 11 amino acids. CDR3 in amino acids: CSAGRAYEQYV. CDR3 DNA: TGCAGTGCTGGACGGGCCTACGAGCAGTACGTC.

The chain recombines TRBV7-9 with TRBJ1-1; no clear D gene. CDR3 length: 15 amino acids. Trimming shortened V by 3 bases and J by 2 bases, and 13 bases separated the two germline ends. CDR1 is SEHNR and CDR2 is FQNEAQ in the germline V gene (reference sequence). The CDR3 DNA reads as TGTGCCAGCAGCTTGGTGAGGGAAGGAAACACTGAAGCTTTCTTT. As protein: CASSLVREGNTEAFF.

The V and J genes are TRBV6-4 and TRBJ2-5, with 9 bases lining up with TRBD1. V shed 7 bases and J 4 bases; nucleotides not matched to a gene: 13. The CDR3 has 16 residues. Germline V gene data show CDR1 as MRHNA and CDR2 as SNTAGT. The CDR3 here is CASIEKQGAQGETQYF. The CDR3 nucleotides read TGTGCCAGCATCGAAAAACAGGGGGCGCAAGGAGAGACCCAGTACTTC.

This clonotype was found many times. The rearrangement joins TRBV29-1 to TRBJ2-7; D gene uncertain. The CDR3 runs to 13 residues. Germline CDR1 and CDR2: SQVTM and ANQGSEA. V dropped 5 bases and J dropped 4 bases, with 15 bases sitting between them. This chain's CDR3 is CSVSEGLKYEQYV. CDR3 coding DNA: TGCAGCGTTAGTGAAGGGCTCAAATACGAGCAGTACGTC.

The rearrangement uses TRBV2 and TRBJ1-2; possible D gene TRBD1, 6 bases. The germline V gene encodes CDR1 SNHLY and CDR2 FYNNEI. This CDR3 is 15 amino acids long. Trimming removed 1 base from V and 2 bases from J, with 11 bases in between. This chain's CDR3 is CASSEGGQGNYGYTF. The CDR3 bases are TGTGCCAGCAGTGAAGGAGGGCAGGGGAACTATGGCTACACCTTC.

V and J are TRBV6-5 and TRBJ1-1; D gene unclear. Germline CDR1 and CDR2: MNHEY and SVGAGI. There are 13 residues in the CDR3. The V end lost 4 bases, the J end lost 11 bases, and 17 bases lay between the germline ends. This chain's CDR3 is CASSSSMILRAFF. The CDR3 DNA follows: TGTGCCAGCAGTTCCTCCATGATCCTTCGCGCTTTCTTT.

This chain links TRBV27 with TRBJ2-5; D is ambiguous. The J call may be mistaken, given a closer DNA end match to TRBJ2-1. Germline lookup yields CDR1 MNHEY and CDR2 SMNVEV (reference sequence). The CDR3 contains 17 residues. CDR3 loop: CASSFLKEVSSYNEQFF. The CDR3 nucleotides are TGTGCCAGCAGTTTCCTTAAAGAAGTGAGCTCCTACAATGAGCAGTTCTTC.

CDR3 bases: TGCGCCAGCAGCTTGGGACATAGCGAAGAGACCCAGTACTTC. This translates into CASSLGHSEETQYF. The chain joins TRBV5-1 to TRBJ2-5; D might be TRBD2 (5 bases). CDR1 SGHRS and CDR2 YFSETQ come from the germline V gene. V was shortened by 0 bases and J by 3 bases, with 9 bases between the two germline ends. The CDR3 length is 14 residues. The full variable domain, completed using reference TRBV5-1 and TRBJ2-5, is KAGVTQTPRYLIKTRGQQVTLSCSPISGHRSVSWYQQTPGQGLQFLFEYFSETQRNKGNFPGRFSGRQFSNSRSEMNVSTLELGDSALYLCASSLGHSEETQYFGPGTRLLVL.

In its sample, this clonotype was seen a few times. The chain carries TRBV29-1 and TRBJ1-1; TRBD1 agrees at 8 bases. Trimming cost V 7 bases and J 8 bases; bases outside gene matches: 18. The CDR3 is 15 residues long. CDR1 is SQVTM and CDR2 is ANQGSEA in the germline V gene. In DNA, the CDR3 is TGCAGCGCCCGGCCGAATGCGGGACAGGCGGGGGAAGCTTTCTTT. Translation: CSARPNAGQAGEAFF.

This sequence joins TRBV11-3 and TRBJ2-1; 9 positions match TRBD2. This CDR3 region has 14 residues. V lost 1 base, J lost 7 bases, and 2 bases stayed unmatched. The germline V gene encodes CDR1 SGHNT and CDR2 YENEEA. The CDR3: CASSLVAGANEQFF. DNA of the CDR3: TGTGCCAGCAGCTTAGTAGCGGGAGCTAATGAGCAGTTCTTC.

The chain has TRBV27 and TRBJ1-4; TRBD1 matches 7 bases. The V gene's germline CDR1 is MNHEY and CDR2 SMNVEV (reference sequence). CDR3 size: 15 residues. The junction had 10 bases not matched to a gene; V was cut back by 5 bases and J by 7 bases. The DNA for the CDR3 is TGTGCCAGCAGTCTCAACCGGGACAGACTTGAAAAACTGTTTTTT. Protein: CASSLNRDRLEKLFF.

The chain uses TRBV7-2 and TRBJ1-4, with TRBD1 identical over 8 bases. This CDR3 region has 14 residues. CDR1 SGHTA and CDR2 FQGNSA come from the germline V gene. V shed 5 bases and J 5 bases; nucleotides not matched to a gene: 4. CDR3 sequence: CASSRDRLNEKLFF. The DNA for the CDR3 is TGTGCCAGCAGCCGGGACAGGCTAAATGAAAAACTGTTTTTT.

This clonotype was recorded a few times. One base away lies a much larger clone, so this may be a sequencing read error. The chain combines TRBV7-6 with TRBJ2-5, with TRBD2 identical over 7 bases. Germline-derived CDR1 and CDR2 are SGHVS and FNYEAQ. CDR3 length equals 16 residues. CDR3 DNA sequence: TGTGCCAGCAGCTTAGGAGTCCTAGCGGCTAAAGAGTCCCAGTACTTC. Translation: CASSLGVLAAKESQYF.

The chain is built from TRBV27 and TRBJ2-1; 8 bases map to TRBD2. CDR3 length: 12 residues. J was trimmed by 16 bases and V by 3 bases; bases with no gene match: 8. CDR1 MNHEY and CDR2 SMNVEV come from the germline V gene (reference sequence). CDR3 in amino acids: CASSLSRTSLFF. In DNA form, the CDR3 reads TGTGCCAGCAGTTTGAGTCGGACTAGCCTCTTCTTC.

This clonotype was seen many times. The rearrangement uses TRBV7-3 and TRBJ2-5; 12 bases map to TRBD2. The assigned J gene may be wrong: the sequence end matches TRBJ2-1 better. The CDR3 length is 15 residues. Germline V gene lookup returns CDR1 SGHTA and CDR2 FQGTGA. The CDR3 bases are TGTGCCAGCAGCCTTACTAGCGGGAGGAGCAATGAGCAGTTCTTC. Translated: CASSLTSGRSNEQFF.

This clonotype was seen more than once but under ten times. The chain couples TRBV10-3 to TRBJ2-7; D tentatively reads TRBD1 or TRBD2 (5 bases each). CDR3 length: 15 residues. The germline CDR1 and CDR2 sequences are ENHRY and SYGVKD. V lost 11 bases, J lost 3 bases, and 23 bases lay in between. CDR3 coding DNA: TGTGCCGCCGAAATGAGGGGCCGAGGAGTCTACGAGCAGTACGTC. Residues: CAAEMRGRGVYEQYV.

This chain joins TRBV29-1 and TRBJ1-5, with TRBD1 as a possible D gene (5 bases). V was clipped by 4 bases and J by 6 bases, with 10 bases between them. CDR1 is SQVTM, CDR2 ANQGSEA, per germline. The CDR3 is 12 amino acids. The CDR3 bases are TGCAGCGTTGCAGGGATGGGTCAGCCCCAGCATTTT. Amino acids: CSVAGMGQPQHF.

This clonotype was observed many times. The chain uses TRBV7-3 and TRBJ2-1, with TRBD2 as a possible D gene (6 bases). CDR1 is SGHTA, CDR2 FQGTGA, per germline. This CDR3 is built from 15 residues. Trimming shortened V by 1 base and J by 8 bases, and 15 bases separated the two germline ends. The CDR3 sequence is CASSLRDSLVDEQFF. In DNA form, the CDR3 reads TGTGCCAGCAGCTTAAGGGACTCCCTAGTTGATGAGCAGTTCTTC.

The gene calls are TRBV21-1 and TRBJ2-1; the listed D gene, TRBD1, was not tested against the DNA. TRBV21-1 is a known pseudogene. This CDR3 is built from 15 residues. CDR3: CASSKGTPLDNEQFF. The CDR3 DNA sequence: TGTGCCAGCAGCAAAGGGACACCTCTAGACAATGAGCAGTTCTTC.

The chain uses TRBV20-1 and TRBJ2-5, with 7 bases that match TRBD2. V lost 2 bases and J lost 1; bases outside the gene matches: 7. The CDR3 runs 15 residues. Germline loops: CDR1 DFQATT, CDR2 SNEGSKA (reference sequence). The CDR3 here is CSARWRGNLQETQYF. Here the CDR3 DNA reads TGCAGTGCTAGATGGCGGGGGAACCTCCAAGAGACCCAGTACTTC.

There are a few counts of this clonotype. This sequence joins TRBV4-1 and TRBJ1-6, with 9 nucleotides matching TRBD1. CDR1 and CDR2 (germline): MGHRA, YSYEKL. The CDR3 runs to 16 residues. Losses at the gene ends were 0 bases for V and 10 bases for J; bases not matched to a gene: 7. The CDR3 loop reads CASSQDGDRVTSPLHF. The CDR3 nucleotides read TGCGCCAGCAGCCAAGATGGGGACAGGGTTACGTCACCCCTCCACTTT.